This T cell receptor beta chain is drawn from a study of technical replicates of blood from a few donors. TCRdb's copy holds only in-frame clones and misses some; the assay was immunoSEQ multiplex PCR. The table includes approximately 75,000 clones, nearly 98% detected once. The origin of this receptor is a human donor in good health. The sample taken for sequencing was T cells isolated from PBMCs.

This CDR3 reads CASSQGGVYYGYTF. The DNA for the CDR3 is TGCGCCAGCAGCCAAGGGGGGGTCTACTATGGCTACACCTTC. The chain has TRBV4-1 and TRBJ1-2; D might be TRBD1 (5 bases). CDR1 is MGHRA and CDR2 is YSYEKL in the germline V gene. V lost 1 base, J lost 3 bases, and 9 bases lay in between. This CDR3 has 14 amino acids.